This passage covers 28 T cell receptor beta chains from one sample sequenced in a study of a mutant IDH1 vaccine in newly diagnosed glioma. Time point reported: baseline, week 1 (first vaccination visit). The treatment denotes: pre-vaccination baseline after standard-of-care therapy. The assay was immunoSEQ multiplex PCR, and TCRdb's table has in-frame clones only and misses some. This sample has about 54,000 clones, with approximately 80% found just once. The material sequenced was PBMCs, taken from a glioma patient treated with radiotherapy, temozolomide or both. These receptors all come from a man aged 18 to 29 with glioma.

The rearrangement links TRBV6-5 to TRBJ1-1; D is unresolved. The CDR3 runs 12 residues. Germline assignment: CDR1 MNHEY and CDR2 SVGAGI. Trimming left V 4 bases short and J 8 bases short, with 11 bases between. CDR3: CASSSLGGEAFF. The CDR3 DNA reads TGTGCCAGCAGTTCCCTGGGAGGGGAAGCTTTCTTT.

This chain connects TRBV6-5 to TRBJ2-1; no firm D call. Germline CDR1 MNHEY, CDR2 SVGAGI. V lost 1 base, J lost 8 bases, and 9 bases lay in between. The CDR3 spans 13 residues. CDR3 amino acids: CASSYLGTYEQFF. CDR3 DNA: TGTGCCAGCAGTTACTTAGGTACCTATGAGCAGTTCTTC.

J is TRBJ2-5 and V is TRBV7-9; TRBD2 agrees at 8 bases. This CDR3 region has 15 residues. CDR1 is SEHNR, CDR2 FQNEAQ, per germline (reference sequence). The V gene end was trimmed by 4 bases and the J gene end by 5 bases; junction bases not matched to a gene: 9. The CDR3 nucleotides read TGTGCCAGCAGCTCCTACGGGGGGGGTCAGGAGACCCAGTACTTC. Amino acid sequence: CASSSYGGGQETQYF.

The genes are TRBV6-6 and TRBJ1-5; 10 bases are shared with TRBD1. The CDR3 is 15 residues long. Germline CDR1 and CDR2: MNHNY and SVGAGI (reference sequence). The trim removed 6 bases at V and 7 bases at J, leaving 9 bases unmatched. The CDR3 protein is CASSRTGGEFQPQHF. CDR3 bases: TGTGCCAGCAGCCGGACAGGGGGGGAGTTCCAGCCCCAGCATTTT.

This chain connects TRBV27 to TRBJ2-7; 9 bases match TRBD2. The length of the CDR3 is 14 residues. Germline CDR1 MNHEY, CDR2 SMNVEV (reference sequence). The J segment lost 4 bases and the V segment lost 2 bases, leaving 3 bases of the junction unmatched. Here the CDR3 DNA reads TGTGCCAGCAGTTTAGCGGGAGGGCCGTACGAGCAGTACTTC. This sequence encodes CASSLAGGPYEQYF.

This clone has only a few counts. This sequence joins TRBV19 and TRBJ1-2, with D possibly TRBD1 on 6 matching bases. Per the germline V gene, CDR1 is LNHDA and CDR2 is SQIVND (reference sequence). V shed 2 bases and J shed 0 bases, with 13 bases lying between them. CDR3 size: 16 residues. Written as DNA, the CDR3 is TGTGCCAGTAGTATAAGGGGGGAGTCGTCTAACTATGGCTACACCTTC. This encodes CASSIRGESSNYGYTF.

The chain employs TRBV29-1 and TRBJ1-4; 8 positions match TRBD1. The CDR3 covers 14 residues. From germline, CDR1 is SQVTM and CDR2 ANQGSEA. V lost 6 bases to trimming and J lost 4 bases; unmatched junction nucleotides: 7. CDR3 nucleotides: TGCAGCGTCGCAATGACAGGGGTTAATGAAAAACTGTTTTTT. Residues: CSVAMTGVNEKLFF.

The chain is built from TRBV20-1 and TRBJ2-7, with TRBD2 as a possible D gene (6 bases). Germline loops: CDR1 DFQATT, CDR2 SNEGSKA (reference sequence). The V and J ends lost 2 bases and 6 bases respectively, with 8 bases between them. There are 11 residues in the CDR3. The CDR3 loop is CSARKGLEQYF. The CDR3, as DNA: TGCAGTGCTAGAAAGGGACTCGAGCAGTACTTC.

V usage is TRBV5-4 and J usage is TRBJ1-1, with 7 bases lining up with TRBD1. There are 16 residues in the CDR3. The V gene's germline CDR1 is SGHNT and CDR2 YYREEE (reference sequence). J was trimmed by 4 bases and V by 0 bases; bases with no gene match: 9. This CDR3 reads CASSLGQGKMGTEAFF. The CDR3 bases are TGTGCCAGCAGCTTGGGACAGGGTAAAATGGGCACTGAAGCTTTCTTT.

This chain links TRBV6-1 with TRBJ1-1; the D gene is possibly TRBD1 (6 bases). CDR3 size: 14 residues. Looked up from germline, CDR1 is MNHNS and CDR2 is SASEGT. The V gene lost 3 bases and the J gene lost 10 bases, with 18 bases spanning the gap. CDR3 bases: TGTGCCAGCAGTGAGGTCGACAGGAGGGGGAGAGCTTTCTTT. It encodes CASSEVDRRGRAFF.

This clone was counted between two and nine times. J is TRBJ1-1 and V is TRBV6-6, with D unclear. The CDR3 loop spans 12 amino acids. Germline V lookup: CDR1 MNHNY, CDR2 SVGAGI (reference sequence). V lost 4 bases to trimming and J lost 3 bases, with 6 bases between them. As DNA, the CDR3 is TGTGCCAGCAGTTCAACGGACACTGAAGCTTTCTTT. Its protein product is CASSSTDTEAFF.

The genes are TRBV7-9 and TRBJ2-2; D remains ambiguous. CDR3 size: 14 residues. Trimming cost V 6 bases and J 5 bases, with 13 bases left between them. CDR1 is SEHNR, CDR2 FQNEAQ, per germline (reference sequence). In DNA form, the CDR3 reads TGTGCCAGCAGTCTTGGGGATGTAACCGGGGAGCTGTTTTTT. It specifies CASSLGDVTGELFF.

The chain links TRBV7-8 to TRBJ1-4; 7 bases fit TRBD1. The CDR3 sequence is 14 residues long. Germline lookup yields CDR1 SGHVS and CDR2 FQNEAQ. Losses at the gene ends were 6 bases for V and 4 bases for J; bases not matched to a gene: 5. CDR3 nucleotides: TGTGCCAGCAGGCCGACAGGGTTTAATGAAAAACTGTTTTTT. Its translation: CASRPTGFNEKLFF. The full variable domain, with the rest looked up from reference TRBV7-8 and TRBJ1-4, is GAGVSQSPRYKVAKRGQDVALRCDPISGHVSLFWYQQALGQGPEFLTYFQNEAQLDKSGLPSDRFFAERPEGSVSTLKIQRTQQEDSAVYLCASRPTGFNEKLFFGSGTQLSVL.

This clone was seen once. J is TRBJ2-3 and V is TRBV30; 8 bases agree with TRBD1. The CDR3 sequence is 13 residues long. J lost 6 bases, V lost 2 bases, and 4 bases had no gene match. CDR1 is GTSNPN and CDR2 is SVGIG in the germline V gene (reference sequence). Written as DNA, the CDR3 is TGTGCCTGGAGTCGACAGGGGTTGGATACGCAGTATTTT. It translates to CAWSRQGLDTQYF.

The chain is built from TRBV10-3 and TRBJ2-1; D uncertain. V lost 4 bases and J 8 bases, leaving 15 bases between the germline ends. This CDR3 has 14 residues. The germline CDR1 and CDR2 sequences are ENHRY and SYGVKD. This chain's CDR3 is CAISGITSNHEQFF. The CDR3 DNA reads TGTGCCATCAGTGGTATTACATCGAACCATGAGCAGTTCTTC.

The chain uses TRBV7-9 and TRBJ2-5; 9 positions match TRBD1. CDR1 is SEHNR, CDR2 FQNEAQ, per germline (reference sequence). CDR3 length: 18 residues. The V segment lost 1 base and the J segment 2 bases; nucleotides outside the gene matches: 11. The CDR3: CASSLGPTGGRLQETQYF. The CDR3 bases are TGTGCCAGCAGCTTAGGCCCGACAGGGGGTCGGTTACAAGAGACCCAGTACTTC.

This chain uses TRBV29-1 with TRBJ1-1; 10 nucleotides align to TRBD1. The germline gives CDR1 SQVTM, CDR2 ANQGSEA. The CDR3 contains 17 residues. The V segment lost 1 base and the J segment 6 bases; nucleotides outside the gene matches: 14. The CDR3 DNA reads as TGCAGCGTTGAAGGCGACAGGGGGCGCCTTGAACGACCTGAAGCTTTCTTT. The encoded protein is CSVEGDRGRLERPEAFF.

The chain uses TRBV5-1 and TRBJ1-1, with a weak D call TRBD1 (6 bases). Germline-derived CDR1 and CDR2 are SGHRS and YFSETQ. V gave up 3 bases and J gave up 4 bases, with 7 bases separating them. The CDR3 contains 12 residues. CDR3 DNA: TGCGCCAGCAGCTCAGGGGCCACTGAAGCTTTCTTT. This translates into CASSSGATEAFF.

This clone has just one count. As DNA, the CDR3 is TGTGCCAGCAGTGGGGGGATACTCAGCAATCAGCCCCAGCATTTT. It encodes CASSGGILSNQPQHF. The chain is built from TRBV6-1 and TRBJ1-5; perhaps TRBD1 as D (5 bases). The CDR3 runs 15 residues. V lost 4 bases, J lost 1 base, and 11 bases lay in between. Germline V gene lookup returns CDR1 MNHNS and CDR2 SASEGT.

This clone came up a few times. This chain uses TRBV28 with TRBJ1-2, with D uncertain. Trimming cost V 5 bases and J 2 bases, with 6 bases left between them. Per the germline V gene, CDR1 is MDHEN and CDR2 is SYDVKM. CDR3 size: 12 residues. CDR3 sequence (DNA): TGTGCCAGCAGTACTGCGAACTATGGCTACACCTTC. It translates to CASSTANYGYTF.

The rearrangement links TRBV4-2 to TRBJ2-2; perhaps TRBD2 as D (5 bases). Between the trimmed V and J ends, which lost 0 bases and 5 bases, there was a span of 13 bases. Germline-derived CDR1 and CDR2 are LGHNA and YNFKEQ. CDR3 length equals 16 residues. The CDR3 here is CASSQEARTRTGELFF. CDR3 coding DNA: TGTGCCAGCAGCCAAGAGGCGAGAACTAGGACCGGGGAGCTGTTTTTT.

The chain joins TRBV19 to TRBJ1-2; 8 nucleotides line up with TRBD1. The V and J ends lost 3 bases and 4 bases, in that order; junction bases with no gene match: 7. CDR3 size: 15 residues. Germline lookup yields CDR1 LNHDA and CDR2 SQIVND (reference sequence). The CDR3: CASSIGTGGVYGYTF. CDR3 nucleotide sequence: TGTGCCAGTAGTATTGGGACAGGTGGGGTCTATGGCTACACCTTC.

The rearrangement uses TRBV5-6 and TRBJ2-5; TRBD1 or TRBD2 may be the D gene (6 bases each). The CDR3 has 15 residues. Trimming removed 0 bases from V and 2 bases from J, with 11 bases in between. Germline loops: CDR1 SGHDT, CDR2 YYEEEE. The DNA of the CDR3 is TGTGCCAGCAGCTTGGGCAGGGGAGGACAAGAGACCCAGTACTTC. Protein: CASSLGRGGQETQYF.

V gene TRBV30 combines with J gene TRBJ2-7; D may be TRBD2 (7 bases). This CDR3 comprises 12 residues. The germline V gene encodes CDR1 GTSNPN and CDR2 SVGIG (reference sequence). V was trimmed by 3 bases and J by 4 bases, leaving 10 bases between them. Here the CDR3 DNA reads TGTGCCTGGAGGGAGGGGGGGTACGAGCAGTACTTC. Residues: CAWREGGYEQYF.

The chain couples TRBV30 to TRBJ2-2, with 7 bases lining up with TRBD1. The CDR3 has 15 residues. Germline V gene lookup returns CDR1 GTSNPN and CDR2 SVGIG (reference sequence). The V segment lost 2 bases and the J segment 7 bases; nucleotides outside the gene matches: 10. CDR3 in amino acids: CAWSKGAGHGGELFF. The CDR3 DNA sequence: TGTGCCTGGAGTAAGGGGGCGGGTCATGGCGGGGAGCTGTTTTTT.

This clone has more than one count but fewer than ten. The chain recombines TRBV14 with TRBJ1-1; no clear D gene. This CDR3 comprises 13 residues. Germline V lookup: CDR1 SGHDN, CDR2 FVKESK. V gave up 0 bases and J gave up 11 bases, with 13 bases separating them. DNA for the CDR3: TGTGCCAGCAGCCAAGATTTAAGAAGAGATGCTTTCTTT. It yields the protein CASSQDLRRDAFF.

This chain links TRBV9 with TRBJ1-6; no clear D gene. This CDR3 comprises 13 residues. V lost 0 bases and J lost 5, with 3 bases in between. Germline assignment: CDR1 SGDLS and CDR2 YYNGEE. CDR3 nucleotide sequence: TGTGCCAGCAGCGTAGACAATAATTCACCCCTCCACTTT. Translating gives CASSVDNNSPLHF.

The genes are TRBV7-9 and TRBJ1-2; no reliable D call. Germline CDR1 and CDR2: SEHNR and FQNEAQ (reference sequence). V lost 2 bases and J lost 4, with 11 bases in between. CDR3 length: 14 residues. For the CDR3, the DNA is TGTGCCAGCAGCTTAACGTCAGGTACCTATGGCTACACCTTC. Residues: CASSLTSGTYGYTF.